Below, 28 T cell receptor beta chains from the same sample are listed, as sequenced in a study of response to subunit inactivated influenza vaccine. TCRdb itself ran the RT-PCR reads through MiXCR, one entry per CDR3 protein. The profile shows more than 600,000 distinct CDR3 sequences, under 20% of them singletons. The sequencing here drew on PBMCs from blood, taken 5 days after vaccination. All receptors derive from a man in his forties or fifties who received an inactivated influenza vaccine.

This clonotype was seen a handful of times. The rearrangement uses TRBV30 and TRBJ1-1, with TRBD1 matching over 10 bases. This CDR3 contains 14 residues. Trimming removed 1 base from V and 1 base from J; junction bases left unmatched: 0. From germline, CDR1 is GTSNPN and CDR2 SVGIG (reference sequence). The CDR3 DNA reads TGTGCCTGGAGTGGGACAGGGGGGAACACTGAAGCTTTCTTT. It encodes CAWSGTGGNTEAFF.

The CDR3 nucleotides are TGTGCCAGCAGATCGGAGGGAAGTGGCTACACCTTC. Amino acid sequence: CASRSEGSGYTF. This chain uses TRBV27 with TRBJ1-2; D call uncertain. The CDR3 consists of 12 residues. V lost 6 bases and J 7 bases, leaving 12 bases between the germline ends. Germline loops: CDR1 MNHEY, CDR2 SMNVEV (reference sequence).

This clonotype turned up a few times. The gene calls are TRBV7-9 and TRBJ2-3, with 9 bases matching TRBD1. V trimming: 5 bases; J trimming: 0 bases; junction bases outside the gene matches: 9. The CDR3 spans 17 residues. Germline CDR1 SEHNR, CDR2 FQNEAQ (reference sequence). Here the CDR3 reads CASSPPGDRASTDTQYF. In DNA, the CDR3 is TGTGCCAGCAGCCCCCCCGGGGACAGGGCTAGCACAGATACGCAGTATTTT.

V is TRBV5-1 and J is TRBJ1-6, with TRBD1 matching over 9 bases. Trimming at V came to 4 bases and at J to 7 bases, leaving 9 bases not matched to a gene. There are 16 residues in the CDR3. From germline, CDR1 is SGHRS and CDR2 YFSETQ. The CDR3 bases are TGCGCCAGCAGCCACGGAGGGACAGGGACCAATTCACCCCTCCACTTT. Translated, it gives CASSHGGTGTNSPLHF.

CDR3 sequence (DNA): TGTGCCAGCAGTTCCACAGGGAATGGCTACGGGGAGCTGTTTTTT. This gives the protein CASSSTGNGYGELFF. This sequence joins TRBV12-3 or TRBV12-4 and TRBJ2-2; a weak D match, TRBD1 (6 bases). This CDR3 has 15 amino acids. V was pared by 4 bases and J by 7 bases, with 16 bases between.

This clonotype occurred a few times. This chain links TRBV5-5 with TRBJ2-1; 10 nucleotides agree with TRBD2. The CDR3 contains 16 residues. The V segment lost 1 base and the J segment 2 bases; nucleotides outside the gene matches: 3. Germline V gene data show CDR1 as SGHKS and CDR2 as YYEKEE (reference sequence). CDR3 residues: CASSLLLAGAYNEQFF. The DNA of the CDR3 is TGTGCCAGCAGCTTGTTGCTAGCGGGGGCCTACAATGAGCAGTTCTTC.

This sequence joins TRBV5-6 and TRBJ2-2; TRBD2 might be the D (6 bases). CDR3 length: 15 residues. V was clipped by 4 bases and J by 2 bases, with 12 bases between them. Germline V gene sequence: CDR1 SGHDT, CDR2 YYEEEE. CDR3 amino acids: CASSPDYYNTGELFF. The CDR3 DNA is TGTGCCAGCAGCCCGGACTATTATAACACCGGGGAGCTGTTTTTT.

Only a few counts were recorded for this clonotype. This chain uses TRBV28 with TRBJ2-1, with D perhaps TRBD1 (5 bases). V dropped 5 bases and J dropped 4 bases, with 15 bases sitting between them. CDR3 length equals 15 residues. The germline gives CDR1 MDHEN, CDR2 SYDVKM. The CDR3 nucleotides are TGTGCCAGCAGTGTAAGACAGAGCCTATACAATGAGCAGTTCTTC. Its translation: CASSVRQSLYNEQFF.

J is TRBJ2-1 and V is TRBV20-1, with D perhaps given as TRBD1 or TRBD2 (6 bases each). Trimming stripped 6 bases from V and 13 bases from J, with 16 bases between. The CDR3 consists of 11 residues. CDR1 is DFQATT, CDR2 SNEGSKA, per germline (reference sequence). The CDR3: CSAERGEIQFF. The CDR3 region has the DNA TGCAGTGCAGAAAGGGGGGAAATACAGTTCTTC.

This clonotype was observed a handful of times. This sequence joins TRBV7-2 and TRBJ2-3; D remains ambiguous. The V gene's germline CDR1 is SGHTA and CDR2 FQGNSA. The CDR3 totals 14 residues. Trimming took off 5 bases at V and 6 bases at J, with 15 bases between the two ends. DNA of the CDR3: TGTGCCAGCAGCGTGGGTTCGCCCCAGGATACGCAGTATTTT. Translation: CASSVGSPQDTQYF.

This clonotype was detected a few times. The V and J genes are TRBV6-2 or TRBV6-3 and TRBJ2-2; D gene ambiguous. Germline-derived CDR1 and CDR2 are MNHEY and SVGEGT. Trimming cost V 6 bases and J 5 bases, with 16 bases left between them. The CDR3 has 15 residues. In DNA, the CDR3 is TGTGCCAGCAGCTACACCACCCGTGTTACCGGGGAGCTGTTTTTT. It yields the protein CASSYTTRVTGELFF.

This clonotype showed up just a few times. The chain has TRBV7-2 and TRBJ1-6; D gene uncertain. The CDR3 is made up of 15 amino acids. CDR1 and CDR2 (germline): SGHTA, FQGNSA. Trimming cost V 4 bases and J 9 bases, with 16 bases left between them. CDR3 sequence reads: CASSSPGRVGSPLHF. The DNA of the CDR3 is TGTGCCAGCAGCTCCCCTGGAAGGGTGGGTTCACCCCTCCACTTT.

Ten or more counts support this clonotype. The chain combines TRBV29-1 with TRBJ2-1, with 11 positions matching TRBD1. The CDR3 totals 15 residues. The J segment lost 8 bases and the V segment lost 7 bases, leaving 13 bases of the junction unmatched. Germline V gives CDR1 SQVTM, CDR2 ANQGSEA. The chain's CDR3 is CSAMLRDRGNDEQFF. For the CDR3, the DNA is TGCAGCGCCATGTTGCGGGACAGGGGGAACGATGAGCAGTTCTTC.

The CDR3 sequence: CAISGLPGGSGGGGEQFF. The CDR3, as DNA: TGTGCCATCAGTGGCCTCCCTGGGGGTAGCGGGGGGGGAGGCGAGCAGTTCTTC. The gene calls are TRBV10-3 and TRBJ2-1, with 11 bases fitting TRBD2. CDR3 length equals 18 residues. From germline, CDR1 is ENHRY and CDR2 SYGVKD. V dropped 4 bases and J dropped 10; count of bases not matched to a gene: 18.

This clonotype was counted at least ten times. CDR3 sequence reads: CASSLVWVGGEQYF. Written as DNA, the CDR3 is TGTGCCAGCAGCTTAGTGTGGGTTGGGGGCGAGCAGTACTTC. The gene calls are TRBV7-2 and TRBJ2-7, with D perhaps assigned TRBD1 or TRBD2 (5 bases each). CDR3 length: 14 residues. V was cut by 1 base and J by 6 bases, with 13 bases left in between. CDR1 SGHTA and CDR2 FQGNSA come from the germline V gene.

There are many counts of this clonotype. This chain joins TRBV20-1 and TRBJ2-1; D possibly corresponds to TRBD2 (7 bases). The CDR3 contains 18 residues. Trimming left V 0 bases short and J 3 bases short, with 21 bases between. From germline, CDR1 is DFQATT and CDR2 SNEGSKA (reference sequence). CDR3 sequence: CSARDRAGHIPRYNEQFF. The CDR3 DNA follows: TGCAGTGCTAGAGATCGAGCGGGACATATCCCCCGCTACAATGAGCAGTTCTTC.

The rearrangement links TRBV18 to TRBJ2-7; 11 bases align to TRBD2. CDR3 size: 16 residues. Germline CDR1 KGHSH, CDR2 LQKENI. V dropped 2 bases and J dropped 0; count of bases not matched to a gene: 3. CDR3 DNA sequence: TGTGCCAGCTCACCAGAGGGGACTAGCGGCTCCTACGAGCAGTACTTC. The encoded protein is CASSPEGTSGSYEQYF. Full variable domain (remainder filled in from reference TRBV18 and TRBJ2-7): NAGVMQNPRHLVRRRGQEARLRCSPMKGHSHVYWYRQLPEEGLKFMVYLQKENIIDESGMPKERFSAEFPKEGPSILRIQQVVRGDSAAYFCASSPEGTSGSYEQYFGPGTRLTVT.

This clonotype was seen only a few times. V is TRBV12-3 or TRBV12-4 and J is TRBJ1-4; D is perhaps TRBD1 (5 bases). The CDR3 sequence is 14 residues long. V lost 3 bases and J lost 7, with 12 bases in between. This chain's CDR3 is CASSFSGAGEKLFF. CDR3 nucleotide sequence: TGTGCCAGCAGTTTCAGCGGGGCCGGTGAAAAACTGTTTTTT.

A few counts support this clonotype. This chain joins TRBV2 and TRBJ2-3; 7 bases are a match to TRBD2. The germline gives CDR1 SNHLY, CDR2 FYNNEI. The V and J ends lost 2 bases and 0 bases, in that order; junction bases with no gene match: 5. The CDR3 contains 16 residues. In DNA, the CDR3 is TGTGCCAGCAGTGAAATAGGTAGCGGGAGCACAGATACGCAGTATTTT. Translation: CASSEIGSGSTDTQYF.

This chain uses TRBV7-2 with TRBJ1-4; 7 positions agree with TRBD1. The V segment lost 0 bases and the J segment 4 bases; nucleotides outside the gene matches: 8. The CDR3 length is 17 residues. The germline gives CDR1 SGHTA, CDR2 FQGNSA. This CDR3 reads CASSLAGGVQVNEKLFF. The CDR3 DNA follows: TGTGCCAGCAGCTTAGCAGGGGGCGTGCAGGTTAATGAAAAACTGTTTTTT.

This clonotype was observed a few times. This sequence joins TRBV15 and TRBJ2-5, with 8 nucleotides matching TRBD2. Germline loops: CDR1 LNHNV, CDR2 YYDKDF (reference sequence). The CDR3 has 15 amino acids. The J segment lost 5 bases and the V segment lost 5 bases, leaving 10 bases of the junction unmatched. The CDR3 is CATSLGPGLVETQYF. The DNA of the CDR3 is TGTGCCACCAGCTTAGGGCCGGGACTAGTGGAGACCCAGTACTTC.

V gene TRBV20-1 combines with J gene TRBJ2-3; 7 positions agree with TRBD2. The CDR3 is 13 amino acids. Germline V gene lookup returns CDR1 DFQATT and CDR2 SNEGSKA (reference sequence). V gave up 5 bases and J gave up 4 bases; unmatched junction bases: 6. In DNA form, the CDR3 reads TGCAGTGCTGAGGTGGGAGGGGCAGATACGCAGTATTTT. This encodes CSAEVGGADTQYF.

Only a few counts were recorded for this clonotype. The chain carries TRBV6-2 or TRBV6-3 and TRBJ2-5; the D gene is possibly TRBD2 (6 bases). The CDR3 contains 18 residues. Trimming stripped 0 bases from V and 3 bases from J, with 20 bases between. From germline, CDR1 is MNHEY and CDR2 SVGEGT. The CDR3 region has the DNA TGTGCCAGCAGTTACTCACCTTTCCAGGCGCGGGGAAAAGAGACCCAGTACTTC. Protein product: CASSYSPFQARGKETQYF.

CDR3 sequence reads: CASSFRLANTGELFF. For the CDR3, the DNA is TGTGCCAGCAGTTTTAGGCTAGCAAACACCGGGGAGCTGTTTTTT. The chain carries TRBV12-3 or TRBV12-4 and TRBJ2-2; a possible D gene is TRBD2 (5 bases). The CDR3 extends over 15 amino acids. V dropped 3 bases and J dropped 2 bases, with 10 bases sitting between them.

This clonotype was seen ten or more times. The chain combines TRBV12-3 or TRBV12-4 with TRBJ2-1, with TRBD1 identical over 9 bases. The CDR3 extends over 14 amino acids. With 3 bases clipped from V and 10 bases from J, the junction kept 7 bases outside the gene matches. DNA of the CDR3: TGTGCCAGCAGTTTCCGGGACAGGGTTTTCGAGCAGTTCTTC. Amino acids: CASSFRDRVFEQFF.

The CDR3 nucleotides are TGTGCCACCAGTGACCGGAAGACAGGGGGATACAATGAGCAGTTCTTC. Protein: CATSDRKTGGYNEQFF. This chain uses TRBV24-1 with TRBJ2-1, with 9 bases fitting TRBD1. Germline values: CDR1 KGHDR, CDR2 SFDVKD. J gave up 4 bases and V 4 bases, and 7 bases lay outside the gene matches. The CDR3 runs to 16 residues.

In its sample, this clonotype was seen a few times. This chain links TRBV12-3 or TRBV12-4 with TRBJ2-1; possibly TRBD1 for D (6 bases). The CDR3 has 15 residues. Between the trimmed V and J ends, which lost 3 bases and 4 bases, there was a span of 13 bases. CDR3 DNA: TGTGCCAGCAGTTTGTCCGGGACACAGTACAATGAGCAGTTCTTC. Translating it yields CASSLSGTQYNEQFF.

Points on this clonotype: A much larger clone is a single base away; this may be a read error. This rearrangement joins TRBV7-2 to TRBJ2-1; D is undetermined. From germline, CDR1 is SGHTA and CDR2 FQGNSA. Trimming shortened V by 4 bases and J by 7 bases, and 11 bases separated the two germline ends. The CDR3 totals 13 residues. CDR3 coding DNA: TGTGCCAGCAGCTCGAATTTGGGGAATGAGCAGTTCTTC. This gives the protein CASSSNLGNEQFF.